This T cell receptor beta chain originates from a study of naive CD8 T cells in extremely preterm neonates. Germline CDR1 and CDR2: SGHNT and YYREEE (reference sequence). The CDR3 extends over 13 amino acids. Trimming pared 1 base from V and 4 bases from J, leaving 6 bases between. Regarding this clone: Its antigen is unidentified.

Study-level points and caveats: CDR3 nucleotide sharing was less than 3.5% in preterm, roughly 0.44% term, more than 0.025% children, around 0.01% adults. Preterm infants showed shorter CDR3s, fewer N additions and less trimming than older groups.

Samples were taken at extremely preterm deliveries at roughly 23-28 weeks of gestation. Mothers with known HIV infection were excluded. Live Annexin V-negative naive CD3+CD8+CD45RA+CCR7+ T cells were sorted. Profiled with immunoSEQ multiplex PCR; TCRdb holds only in-frame clones, not every one. Here the sample spans about 940 clones, 95% to 98% being singletons. The V call is TRBV5-4, the J call TRBJ1-3; a weak D match, TRBD1 (6 bases). The origin of this receptor is a girl who was born preterm. Sequencing used naive CD8+ T cells from cord blood. CDR3 sequence reads: CASSLQGGNTIYF. The CDR3 DNA sequence: TGTGCCAGCAGCTTGCAGGGGGGAAACACCATATATTTT.